The next 26 T cell receptor beta chains were all read from a single sample in a study of blood T cell repertoires in COVID-19 (dated by TCRdb to 2020 to 2021). Library prep was done by the immunoSEQ multiplex PCR assay. The source is immuneACCESS, and TCRdb retained only in-frame sequences with V and J called. Part of the clones is not carried over; for the studies checked, unresolved V genes explain less than half of this, and the remainder is unexplained. The sample data list 140,000 to 150,000 clones, and approximately 78% of these were observed just once. Of the sample, about 16% is held by the ten largest clones. Sequencing used peripheral blood. These receptors were obtained from a human donor with acute or convalescent COVID-19. The donor label of this sample is uncertain.

This chain links TRBV7-2 with TRBJ2-2; 8 bases agree with TRBD2. The CDR3 extends over 16 amino acids. From germline, CDR1 is SGHTA and CDR2 FQGNSA. The V gene end was trimmed by 6 bases and the J gene end by 5 bases; junction bases not matched to a gene: 11. The CDR3: CASSPSGGGATGELFF. The CDR3 DNA follows: TGTGCCAGCAGTCCCTCGGGGGGGGGCGCTACCGGGGAGCTGTTTTTT. Full variable domain (missing parts from reference TRBV7-2 and TRBJ2-2): GAGVSQSPSNKVTEKGKDVELRCDPISGHTALYWYRQSLGQGLEFLIYFQGNSAPDKSGLPSDRFSAERTGGSVSTLTIQRTQQEDSAVYLCASSPSGGGATGELFFGEGSRLTVL.

CDR3 loop: CASSLDGGVYEQYF. DNA for the CDR3: TGTGCCAGCAGCTTAGATGGAGGGGTCTACGAGCAGTACTTC. This rearrangement joins TRBV11-1 to TRBJ2-7; D is possibly TRBD2 (6 bases). The V end lost 1 base, the J end lost 3 bases, and 10 bases lay between the germline ends. This CDR3 spans 14 amino acids. In germline, CDR1 is SGHAT, CDR2 FQDESV (reference sequence).

This clone appeared a single time. This chain joins TRBV6-6 and TRBJ1-2; D is possibly TRBD1 (5 bases). V gave up 5 bases and J gave up 7 bases, with 17 bases separating them. Germline CDR1 MNHNY, CDR2 SVGAGI (reference sequence). The CDR3 loop spans 14 amino acids. The CDR3: CASSAGGGVVGYTF. Here the CDR3 DNA reads TGTGCCAGCAGTGCCGGGGGAGGGGTTGTTGGCTACACCTTC.

This chain uses TRBV6-5 with TRBJ2-5, with TRBD1 identical over 10 bases. The length of the CDR3 is 15 residues. Germline CDR1 is MNHEY and CDR2 is SVGAGI. The trim removed 6 bases at V and 3 bases at J, leaving 7 bases unmatched. As DNA, the CDR3 is TGTGCCAGCAGAGATTCAGGGACAGGGGAAGAGACCCAGTACTTC. Protein product: CASRDSGTGEETQYF.

The chain recombines TRBV12-5 with TRBJ2-7; no clear D. The CDR3 extends over 14 amino acids. Trimming took 3 bases from V and 2 from J, leaving 11 bases between them. Germline loops: CDR1 LGHNT, CDR2 FRNRAP. The CDR3 loop is CASGLSAPAYEQYF. CDR3 in DNA: TGTGCTAGTGGTTTATCAGCGCCCGCCTACGAGCAGTACTTC.

The chain carries TRBV21-1 and TRBJ1-5. TRBV21-1 is described as a pseudogene. CDR3 size: 14 residues. CDR3 sequence (DNA): TGTGCCAGCAGCAAAGGTCGGGGTTTCGAGCCCCAGCATTTT. Translated: CASSKGRGFEPQHF.

The chain links TRBV30 to TRBJ1-4, with D perhaps matching TRBD1 (5 bases). Germline CDR1 reads GTSNPN; CDR2 reads SVGIG (reference sequence). The CDR3 is 16 residues long. Deletions cut 0 bases from V and 7 bases from J, with 18 bases between. The CDR3 bases are TGTGCCTGGAGTGTAGGGGCGCCAGGGAGGGGTGAAAAACTGTTTTTT. Its translation is CAWSVGAPGRGEKLFF.

This rearrangement joins TRBV7-9 to TRBJ1-3; no clear D. The CDR3 totals 16 residues. The V gene lost 4 bases and the J gene lost 0 bases, with 13 bases spanning the gap. In germline, CDR1 is SEHNR, CDR2 FQNEAQ (reference sequence). The CDR3 sequence is CASSYHNMSSGNTIYF. Written as DNA, the CDR3 is TGTGCCAGCAGCTACCATAACATGTCCTCTGGAAACACCATATATTTT.

The chain uses TRBV5-1 and TRBJ2-5; 7 positions match TRBD2. Germline CDR1 is SGHRS and CDR2 is YFSETQ. V shed 2 bases, J shed 5 bases, and the junction held 12 bases outside the gene matches. CDR3 size: 16 residues. The CDR3 DNA is TGCGCCAGCAGCTTTTACGGGGGAGGGAGGTCGGAGACCCAGTACTTC. Translating gives CASSFYGGGRSETQYF.

The V and J genes are TRBV3-1 (or the pseudogene TRBV3-2) and TRBJ1-4, with 7 positions matching TRBD1. The CDR3 is made up of 14 amino acids. V dropped 1 base and J dropped 10; count of bases not matched to a gene: 6. Per germline, CDR1 LGHDT and CDR2 YNNKEL (reference sequence). The chain's CDR3 is CASSQVGDSGKLFF. The CDR3 DNA reads as TGTGCCAGCAGCCAAGTGGGGGACAGTGGAAAACTGTTTTTT.

The chain uses TRBV9 and TRBJ2-1; 10 nucleotides line up with TRBD2. Germline values: CDR1 SGDLS, CDR2 YYNGEE. The junction had 7 bases not matched to a gene; V was cut back by 2 bases and J by 5 bases. The CDR3 has 16 residues. CDR3 protein: CASSVGPSGGHNEQFF. In nucleotides, the CDR3 is TGTGCCAGCAGCGTGGGTCCTAGCGGGGGTCACAATGAGCAGTTCTTC.

V and J are TRBV7-9 and TRBJ1-4; no firm D call. V lost 5 bases, J lost 3 bases, and 13 bases lay in between. The CDR3 is made up of 15 amino acids. Germline lookup yields CDR1 SEHNR and CDR2 FQNEAQ (reference sequence). The CDR3 sequence: CASSPSLRSNEKLFF. The CDR3 nucleotides are TGTGCCAGCAGCCCCTCTCTTAGATCTAATGAAAAACTGTTTTTT. Using reference TRBV7-9 and TRBJ1-4 for the parts outside the CDR3, the full variable domain is DTGVSQNPRHKITKRGQNVTFRCDPISEHNRLYWYRQTLGQGPEFLTYFQNEAQLEKSRLLSDRFSAERPKGSFSTLEIQRTEQGDSAMYLCASSPSLRSNEKLFFGSGTQLSVL.

The chain uses TRBV30 and TRBJ2-3; 13 nucleotides line up with TRBD2. This CDR3 is built from 15 residues. Trimming removed 4 bases from V and 3 bases from J; junction bases left unmatched: 4. Germline CDR1 reads GTSNPN; CDR2 reads SVGIG (reference sequence). For the CDR3, the DNA is TGTGCCTGGAACCGACTAGCGGGGGGTACAGATACGCAGTATTTT. Translating it yields CAWNRLAGGTDTQYF.

The CDR3 DNA follows: TGTGCCAGCAGCTTAGCCCTTGGGACAGGGTCTGAAGCTTTCTTT. It translates to CASSLALGTGSEAFF. The V and J genes are TRBV7-2 and TRBJ1-1; 9 bases agree with TRBD1. The germline gives CDR1 SGHTA, CDR2 FQGNSA. After removal of 0 bases from V and 6 bases from J, the junction contained 5 bases not matched to a gene. The CDR3 runs to 15 residues.

The chain carries TRBV10-2 and TRBJ1-5, with TRBD1 matching over 10 bases. CDR1 is WSHSY and CDR2 is SAAADI in the germline V gene. V was pared by 6 bases and J by 4 bases, with 0 bases of the junction left unmatched. The CDR3 loop spans 13 amino acids. This chain's CDR3 is CASRDRGNQPQHF. In DNA form, the CDR3 reads TGCGCCAGCAGGGACAGGGGGAATCAGCCCCAGCATTTT.

The chain has TRBV2 and TRBJ2-7, with TRBD1 matching over 7 bases. The CDR3 runs to 18 residues. After removal of 6 bases from V and 3 bases from J, the junction contained 20 bases not matched to a gene. CDR1 and CDR2 from the germline V gene are SNHLY and FYNNEI. Here the CDR3 reads CASSGPPYADRAVYEQYF. The CDR3 coding sequence is TGTGCCAGCAGCGGCCCACCCTATGCAGACAGGGCCGTCTACGAGCAGTACTTC.

The rearrangement links TRBV25-1 to TRBJ1-2, with D maybe TRBD1 (5 bases). CDR1 MGHDK and CDR2 SYGVNS come from the germline V gene. The CDR3 is 16 residues long. V lost 6 bases to trimming and J lost 8 bases, with 25 bases between them. The CDR3 nucleotides are TGTGCCAGCAGGCCCGATGGAGGGGAAGGCCCTAGGGGCTACACCTTC. This gives the protein CASRPDGGEGPRGYTF.

This clone was seen once. The rearrangement joins TRBV10-3 to TRBJ1-2; possibly TRBD1 for D (5 bases). The CDR3 has 13 amino acids. Germline V lookup: CDR1 ENHRY, CDR2 SYGVKD. The ends were cut back, 8 bases at V and 8 bases at J, with 18 bases in the middle. This chain's CDR3 is CAILRVVSEGYTF. DNA of the CDR3: TGTGCCATCCTCAGGGTGGTATCTGAGGGCTACACCTTC.

The chain couples TRBV11-1 to TRBJ2-3; perhaps TRBD2 as D (5 bases). There are 12 residues in the CDR3. CDR1 SGHAT and CDR2 FQDESV come from the germline V gene (reference sequence). The ends were cut back, 7 bases at V and 3 bases at J, with 8 bases in the middle. CDR3 bases: TGTGCCAGCAAGGCGGGTACAGATACGCAGTATTTT. Residues: CASKAGTDTQYF.

The chain couples TRBV15 to TRBJ2-7; D is unclear. V was shortened by 2 bases and J by 4 bases, with 12 bases between the two germline ends. Looked up from germline, CDR1 is LNHNV and CDR2 is YYDKDF (reference sequence). There are 14 residues in the CDR3. The CDR3 reads CATSRYPSGYEQYF. The CDR3 DNA reads TGTGCCACCAGCAGATATCCGTCCGGGTACGAGCAGTACTTC.

This chain uses TRBV7-2 with TRBJ2-5, with D possibly being TRBD2 (6 bases). In germline, CDR1 is SGHTA, CDR2 FQGNSA. With 0 bases removed from V and 2 bases from J, the gap between germline ends came to 7 bases. This CDR3 is 14 amino acids long. The CDR3 loop is CASSLASGQETQYF. CDR3 sequence (DNA): TGTGCCAGCAGCTTAGCGAGCGGGCAAGAGACCCAGTACTTC.

This clone was recorded a few times. The chain uses TRBV4-1 and TRBJ1-2, with D maybe TRBD1 (5 bases). The CDR3 is made up of 18 amino acids. In germline, CDR1 is MGHRA, CDR2 YSYEKL. V lost 0 bases to trimming and J lost 5 bases, with 22 bases between them. Here the CDR3 DNA reads TGCGCCAGCAGCCAAGATCGGGGCGGGACTTATCAGTCTTATGGCTACACCTTC. Amino acids: CASSQDRGGTYQSYGYTF.

J is TRBJ2-3 and V is TRBV14, with D possibly matching TRBD1 (5 bases). This CDR3 is 13 amino acids long. From germline, CDR1 is SGHDN and CDR2 FVKESK. V lost 5 bases, J lost 6 bases, and 12 bases lay in between. The CDR3 DNA sequence: TGTGCCAGCAGCTCGAGCAGGGCCGATACGCAGTATTTT. Protein sequence: CASSSSRADTQYF.

This rearrangement joins TRBV11-3 to TRBJ2-3; possibly TRBD1 for D (6 bases). CDR3 length equals 14 residues. Trimming took off 5 bases at V and 1 base at J, with 10 bases between the two ends. Looked up from germline, CDR1 is SGHNT and CDR2 is YENEEA. For the CDR3, the DNA is TGTGCCAGCAGCCCCCACAGGGGCACAGATACGCAGTATTTT. It is translated as CASSPHRGTDTQYF. Combining the CDR3 with reference TRBV11-3 and TRBJ2-3 gives the whole variable domain EAGVVQSPRYKIIEKKQPVAFWCNPISGHNTLYWYLQNLGQGPELLIRYENEEAVDDSQLPKDRFSAERLKGVDSTLKIQPAELGDSAVYLCASSPHRGTDTQYFGPGTRLTVL.

The J gene is TRBJ1-4, the V gene TRBV5-6; no firm D call. CDR3 length: 13 amino acids. The V gene lost 4 bases and the J gene lost 7 bases, with 11 bases spanning the gap. CDR1 is SGHDT, CDR2 YYEEEE, per germline. The CDR3 DNA reads as TGTGCCAGCAGCCATTGGGCTGGTGAAAAACTGTTTTTT. This sequence encodes CASSHWAGEKLFF.

The V and J genes are TRBV4-1 and TRBJ2-1; 10 bases are shared with TRBD2. Trimming cost V 0 bases and J 12 bases; bases outside gene matches: 5. Germline V gene sequence: CDR1 MGHRA, CDR2 YSYEKL. The CDR3 has 14 amino acids. CDR3 coding DNA: TGCGCCAGCAGCCAAGATTGGAGCGGGGGGGGGCAGTTCTTC. It yields the protein CASSQDWSGGGQFF.